The source of this T cell receptor beta chain is a study of T-cell memory formation after mild COVID-19. Study in general: Most TCR clusters belonged to a single donor. Notes on the study in general: CD8+ contracting clones occupied EMRA, while CD4+ ones occupied mainly CM and EM. Day 15 to 85 contracting clones showed balanced CD4/CD8; later expanders leaned CD4+. Memory sampled before infection contained some responding clones, suggesting cross-reactive memory joined.

The germline CDR1 and CDR2 sequences are WSHSY and SAAADI. The CDR3 loop spans 16 amino acids. V shed 6 bases and J shed 4 bases, with 19 bases lying between them. TCRdb ran MiXCR on the 5' RACE reads and lists one entry per CDR3 protein. The table includes 300,000 to 400,000 distinct CDR3 sequences, roughly 15% detected once. For this clonotype: The target antigen is unknown.

The chain recombines TRBV10-2 with TRBJ2-1, with D tentatively TRBD2 (6 bases). Sequencing was performed on PBMCs or a T cell subset sorted from them (not recorded which). The clonotype comes from a man aged 18 to 30 who had mild COVID-19 (a few samples of this study predate the infection). Cell type and time point are not known. The DNA of the CDR3 is TGCGCCAGCAGCCGTTCTCCCCGGGGGTTTTACAATGAGCAGTTCTTC. Amino acid sequence: CASSRSPRGFYNEQFF.